This T cell receptor beta chain derives from a study of cytomegalovirus exposure and HLA in healthy donors. A word on this clone: The antigen is undetermined.

Study outcomes and limitations: CMV antigen specificity of three CMV-associated chains was confirmed in vitro. In an earlier analysis, most TCR beta V segments were productive about 87% or about 30% of the time.

Primers: 60 Vbeta forward and 13 Jbeta reverse. The repertoire was sequenced with immunoSEQ multiplex PCR; TCRdb's copy has only in-frame clones and lacks some. The data contain hundreds of thousands of clones, 70% of them singletons. CDR3 size: 13 residues. Per germline, CDR1 SGDLS and CDR2 YYNGEE. Deletions cut 3 bases from V and 5 bases from J, with 9 bases between. Source material: PBMCs. The chain links TRBV9 to TRBJ2-1; no reliable D call. This receptor was taken from a man aged 35 to 55 in good health and CMV-seropositive. CDR3 region: CASSAEIDNEQFF. The CDR3, as DNA: TGTGCCAGCAGCGCGGAGATCGACAATGAGCAGTTCTTC.